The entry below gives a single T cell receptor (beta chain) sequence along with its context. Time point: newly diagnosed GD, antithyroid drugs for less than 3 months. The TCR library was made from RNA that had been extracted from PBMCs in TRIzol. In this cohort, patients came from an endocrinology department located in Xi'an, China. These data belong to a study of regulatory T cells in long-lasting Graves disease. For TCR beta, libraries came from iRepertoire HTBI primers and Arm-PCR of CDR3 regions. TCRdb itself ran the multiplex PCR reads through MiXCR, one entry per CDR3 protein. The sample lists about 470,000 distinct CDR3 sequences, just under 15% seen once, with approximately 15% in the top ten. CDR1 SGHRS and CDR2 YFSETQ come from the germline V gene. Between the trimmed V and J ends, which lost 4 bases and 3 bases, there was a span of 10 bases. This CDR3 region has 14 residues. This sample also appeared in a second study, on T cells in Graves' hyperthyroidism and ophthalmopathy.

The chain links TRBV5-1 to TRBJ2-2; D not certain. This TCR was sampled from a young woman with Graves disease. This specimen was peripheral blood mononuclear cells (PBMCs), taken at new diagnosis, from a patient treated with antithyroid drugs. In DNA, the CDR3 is TGCGCCAGCAGCGTAAGGTCCGACACCGGGGAGCTGTTTTTT. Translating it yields CASSVRSDTGELFF.